This T cell receptor (beta chain) was recorded in a study of vaccination and CD4 T cells after COVID-19. Trimming cost V 6 bases and J 1 base, with 12 bases left between them. This CDR3 region has 13 residues. In germline, CDR1 is DFQATT, CDR2 SNEGSKA (reference sequence). At the Johns Hopkins FTIC core, DNA taken from cultured CD4+ T cells was sequenced by way of the Oncomine TCR Beta short-read assay. Via MiXCR, TCRdb re-called the PCR reads, giving one row per CDR3 protein. The data contain some 13,000 distinct CDR3 sequences, roughly two thirds of them singletons. Noted treatment: approximately nine-day PBMC culture with coronavirus spike peptide pools or control peptides (ViraFEST assay). For this clonotype: Its cognate antigen is unknown.

This sequence joins TRBV20-1 and TRBJ1-2; maybe TRBD1 (6 bases). The sequence was collected from a human donor who had recovered from COVID-19. The sequenced material came from CD4+ T cells from blood, cultured in vitro. This CDR3 is CSANGGSNYGYTF. In DNA form, the CDR3 reads TGCAGTGCCAATGGGGGCAGTAACTATGGCTACACCTTC.